Presented here are 30 T cell receptor beta chains from one specimen sequenced in a study of breast tumors, draining lymph nodes, adjacent tissues. Using its own MiXCR run on the multiplex PCR reads, TCRdb lists one record per CDR3 protein. The sample holds some 200,000 distinct CDR3 sequences; around 29% are singletons and the top ten take over 4%. Samples came from axillary lymph nodes draining the breast cancer. Sequencing was carried out using axillary lymph node tissue. The receptors come from a female donor with breast cancer. Some clones in this sample may be carry-over from other donors' samples.

This clonotype was seen ten or more times. This chain connects TRBV20-1 to TRBJ2-1, with a weak D call TRBD2 (6 bases). The CDR3 has 16 amino acids. Looked up from germline, CDR1 is DFQATT and CDR2 is SNEGSKA (reference sequence). Trimming removed 0 bases at V and 4 bases at J, with 16 bases between. In nucleotides, the CDR3 is TGCAGTGCTAGAGATAAGGGTTGGGGGGTATACAATGAGCAGTTCTTC. Amino acids: CSARDKGWGVYNEQFF.

Notes on this clonotype: The junction differs from germline at one of its ends, possibly a read error. The CDR3 DNA sequence: TGTTCCAGCTCACCACGATGGGAGAGCACAGATACGCAGTATTTT. This gives the protein CSSSPRWESTDTQYF. This sequence joins TRBV18 and TRBJ2-3, with D perhaps matching TRBD2 (5 bases). The germline CDR1 and CDR2 sequences are KGHSH and LQKENI. CDR3 size: 15 residues.

This clonotype was observed a few times. The rearrangement joins TRBV3-1 to TRBJ1-1; the match to TRBD1 covers 9 bases. V trimming: 6 bases; J trimming: 2 bases; junction bases outside the gene matches: 4. CDR3 length: 14 residues. CDR1 and CDR2 (germline): LGHDT, YNNKEL (reference sequence). The CDR3 sequence is CASRGTGTNTEAFF. The CDR3 DNA is TGTGCCAGCAGGGGGACAGGGACTAACACTGAAGCTTTCTTT.

This clonotype has at least ten counts. This chain joins TRBV7-3 and TRBJ2-3; D gene unclear. This CDR3 is built from 13 residues. Germline assignment: CDR1 SGHTA and CDR2 FQGTGA. Trimming took 3 bases from V and 1 from J, leaving 5 bases between them. CDR3 protein: CASSFSRTDTQYF. The CDR3 bases are TGTGCCAGCAGCTTTTCCCGCACAGATACGCAGTATTTT.

This chain joins TRBV11-3 and TRBJ1-3; the match to TRBD1 covers 7 bases. The CDR3 totals 16 residues. Per the germline V gene, CDR1 is SGHNT and CDR2 is YENEEA. V trimming: 1 base; J trimming: 0 bases; junction bases outside the gene matches: 3. The CDR3 loop reads CASSLGGQNSGNTIYF. The CDR3 DNA follows: TGTGCCAGCAGCTTAGGGGGACAGAACTCTGGAAACACCATATATTTT.

The chain recombines TRBV4-3 with TRBJ2-7, with unresolved D. Germline-derived CDR1 and CDR2 are LGHNA and YSLEER. This CDR3 has 14 residues. V gave up 6 bases and J gave up 2 bases, with 14 bases separating them. CDR3 protein: CASRRTVDAYEQYF. The CDR3 coding sequence is TGCGCCAGCAGAAGAACAGTCGATGCCTACGAGCAGTACTTC.

This clonotype was seen once. This rearrangement joins TRBV7-2 to TRBJ2-7; 8 nucleotides match TRBD2. Germline V lookup: CDR1 SGHTA, CDR2 FQGNSA. V shed 1 base and J 2 bases; nucleotides not matched to a gene: 4. The CDR3 covers 15 residues. CDR3 nucleotide sequence: TGTGCCAGCAGCTTAGAGCGGGGGCCCACCTACGAGCAGTACTTC. It specifies CASSLERGPTYEQYF.

Points on this clonotype: Because the CDR3 is missing its conserved closing phenylalanine or tryptophan, this is likely a read error. The limits of the CDR3 on the DNA are not certain, so only TCRdb's listed CDR3 is given. The chain's CDR3 is CASSQLKPFRT. This chain joins TRBV4-3 and TRBJ1-6; TRBD1 reflects the table's D call only, with no check against the DNA. The CDR3 contains 11 residues when both ends are counted. Looked up from germline, CDR1 is LGHNA and CDR2 is YSLEER.

The CDR3 DNA reads as TGTGCCAGCAGCCCGGGGGACACCGGGGAGCTGTTTTTT. Translating it yields CASSPGDTGELFF. The V gene is TRBV9, the J gene TRBJ2-2; D might be TRBD2 (6 bases). The CDR3 extends over 13 amino acids. Per the germline V gene, CDR1 is SGDLS and CDR2 is YYNGEE. Trimming cost V 4 bases and J 3 bases, with 7 bases left between them.

The genes are TRBV28 and TRBJ2-7; D is perhaps TRBD1 or TRBD2 (5 bases each). Trimming took 8 bases from V and 4 from J, leaving 21 bases between them. CDR3 length equals 15 residues. In germline, CDR1 is MDHEN, CDR2 SYDVKM. In DNA form, the CDR3 reads TGTGCCAGCCAGCGGTCAACGTCAGGGTCATACGAGCAGTACTTC. Translated, it gives CASQRSTSGSYEQYF.

This clonotype appeared many times. This rearrangement joins TRBV4-3 to TRBJ2-3; perhaps TRBD1 as D (6 bases). CDR1 LGHNA and CDR2 YSLEER come from the germline V gene. CDR3 size: 14 residues. V shed 3 bases and J shed 4 bases, with 11 bases lying between them. The DNA for the CDR3 is TGCGCCAGCAGCCAGCGCAGGGGCTCAGATACGCAGTATTTT. It encodes CASSQRRGSDTQYF.

The rearrangement links TRBV7-8 to TRBJ2-3; D gene ambiguous. CDR1 SGHVS and CDR2 FQNEAQ come from the germline V gene. The CDR3 totals 14 residues. Trimming removed 1 base at V and 11 bases at J, with 16 bases between. The CDR3 DNA sequence: TGTGCCAGCAGCTTAGTGTTGGATTACAATGAGCAGTATTTT. As protein: CASSLVLDYNEQYF.

This clonotype was detected only a few times. This may stem from a read error, because a much larger clone lies one nucleotide away. The chain recombines TRBV18 with TRBJ1-2; tentatively, D is TRBD1 (6 bases). The CDR3 runs to 14 residues. Germline lookup yields CDR1 KGHSH and CDR2 LQKENI. The DNA for the CDR3 is TGTGCCAGCTCACCGCGGGACATCTCCTATGGCTACGCCTTC. It encodes CASSPRDISYGYAF.

On this clonotype itself: Just one base apart from a much larger clone, this may be a read error. The chain carries TRBV6-6 and TRBJ2-2; D ambiguous. Germline lookup yields CDR1 MNHNY and CDR2 SVGAGI (reference sequence). The CDR3 sequence is 13 residues long. The V and J ends lost 5 bases and 5 bases respectively, with 9 bases between them. DNA of the CDR3: TGTGCCAGCAGTCACGGTTCTACCGGGGAGCTGTTTTTT. Translated: CASSHGSTGELFF.

This clonotype appeared many times. This chain connects TRBV5-1 to TRBJ2-5; 12 positions match TRBD2. The CDR3 sequence is 16 residues long. V lost 4 bases, J lost 4 bases, and 8 bases stayed unmatched. Germline CDR1 and CDR2: SGHRS and YFSETQ. Here the CDR3 DNA reads TGCGCCAGCAGCAAGACTAGCGGGGGTATGGGAGAGACCCAGTACTTC. It codes for CASSKTSGGMGETQYF.

This clonotype showed up many times. The chain combines TRBV3-1 with TRBJ1-2; D might be TRBD1 (6 bases). Trimming left V 0 bases short and J 6 bases short, with 11 bases between. Looked up from germline, CDR1 is LGHDT and CDR2 is YNNKEL (reference sequence). The CDR3 loop spans 14 amino acids. This CDR3 is CASSQEGGRDGYTF. CDR3 DNA: TGTGCCAGCAGCCAAGAGGGGGGGCGAGATGGCTACACCTTC.

Ten or more counts support this clonotype. The chain recombines TRBV7-8 with TRBJ1-4; D is ambiguous. The germline V and J ends were trimmed by 2 bases and 10 bases, with 11 bases remaining between them. The CDR3 is 13 amino acids. CDR1 is SGHVS, CDR2 FQNEAQ, per germline. CDR3 in DNA: TGTGCCAGCAGCTTACCGGGGTCTGGAAAACTGTTTTTT. Translation gives CASSLPGSGKLFF.

The chain links TRBV20-1 to TRBJ1-2; TRBD1 matches 8 bases. Per germline, CDR1 DFQATT and CDR2 SNEGSKA (reference sequence). The CDR3 covers 12 residues. V was pared by 6 bases and J by 2 bases, with 2 bases of the junction left unmatched. CDR3 sequence: CSARTGNYGYTF. CDR3 sequence (DNA): TGCAGTGCCCGGACAGGGAACTATGGCTACACCTTC.

This clonotype was observed at least ten times. The chain recombines TRBV29-1 with TRBJ1-1; 7 positions agree with TRBD1. CDR1 is SQVTM and CDR2 is ANQGSEA in the germline V gene. V gave up 7 bases and J gave up 3 bases; unmatched junction bases: 5. The CDR3 contains 12 residues. In nucleotides, the CDR3 is TGCAGCGCACAAGGGACAGACACTGAAGCTTTCTTT. Its translation: CSAQGTDTEAFF. Full variable domain (remainder filled in from reference TRBV29-1 and TRBJ1-1): SAVISQKPSRDICQRGTSLTIQCQVDSQVTMMFWYRQQPGQSLTLIATANQGSEATYESGFVIDKFPISRPNLTFSTLTVSNMSPEDSSIYLCSAQGTDTEAFFGQGTRLTVV.

This clonotype was counted at least ten times. The rearrangement joins TRBV5-5 to TRBJ1-4; D ambiguous. The CDR3 runs to 12 residues. The V gene's germline CDR1 is SGHKS and CDR2 YYEKEE (reference sequence). Trimming took off 1 base at V and 7 bases at J, with 5 bases between the two ends. The CDR3 is CASSLWGEKLFF. The CDR3 region has the DNA TGTGCCAGCAGCTTGTGGGGTGAAAAACTGTTTTTT.

This clonotype occurred many times. The chain couples TRBV19 to TRBJ1-2; possible D gene TRBD1, 6 bases. Trimming pared 3 bases from V and 6 bases from J, leaving 14 bases between. The CDR3 totals 14 residues. Germline V lookup: CDR1 LNHDA, CDR2 SQIVND (reference sequence). The CDR3 coding sequence is TGTGCCAGTAGTATCATCAACAGGGCTCATGGCTACACCTTC. This gives the protein CASSIINRAHGYTF.

This clonotype was detected ten times or more. V gene TRBV7-2 combines with J gene TRBJ2-3, with a tentative D call TRBD2 (5 bases). The CDR3 is made up of 15 amino acids. Germline lookup yields CDR1 SGHTA and CDR2 FQGNSA. V was clipped by 3 bases and J by 4 bases, with 14 bases between them. CDR3 residues: CASSFDYMVPDTQYF. The CDR3, as DNA: TGTGCCAGCAGCTTTGACTATATGGTGCCAGATACGCAGTATTTT.

The rearrangement links TRBV20-1 to TRBJ1-4, with 9 bases fitting TRBD1. CDR1 is DFQATT, CDR2 SNEGSKA, per germline (reference sequence). V lost 6 bases and J lost 6; bases outside the gene matches: 8. CDR3 length equals 14 residues. CDR3 bases: TGCAGTGCATGGACAGGGGAGGTAGATGAAAAACTGTTTTTT. Translation gives CSAWTGEVDEKLFF.

The chain carries TRBV2 and TRBJ2-7; D is perhaps TRBD1 (6 bases). Germline V CDR1 and CDR2: SNHLY, FYNNEI. The CDR3 has 15 residues. Trimming removed 4 bases from V and 6 bases from J, with 19 bases in between. The CDR3 bases are TGTGCCAGCAGTGCCCCGGACGACAGGAAAGTCGAGCAGTACTTC. It translates to CASSAPDDRKVEQYF.

This clonotype showed up many times. V is TRBV2 and J is TRBJ2-3; 11 bases match TRBD2. The J segment lost 5 bases and the V segment lost 6 bases, leaving 10 bases of the junction unmatched. Germline values: CDR1 SNHLY, CDR2 FYNNEI. This CDR3 is 16 amino acids long. Here the CDR3 reads CASRRGSGGARDTQYF. CDR3 nucleotides: TGTGCCAGCAGGAGAGGTAGCGGGGGGGCACGAGATACGCAGTATTTT.

This clonotype was seen at least ten times. V and J are TRBV28 and TRBJ2-5, with D possibly TRBD2 on 6 matching bases. This CDR3 comprises 15 residues. The ends were cut back, 2 bases at V and 4 bases at J, with 14 bases in the middle. Germline CDR1 is MDHEN and CDR2 is SYDVKM. The CDR3 is CASSLGPSGGETQYF. The CDR3 bases are TGTGCCAGCAGTTTAGGACCCTCCGGGGGAGAGACCCAGTACTTC.

The rearrangement links TRBV7-2 to TRBJ2-5; 10 bases match TRBD2. CDR1 and CDR2 from the germline V gene are SGHTA and FQGNSA. V lost 6 bases to trimming and J lost 0 bases; unmatched junction nucleotides: 10. The CDR3 loop spans 17 amino acids. The CDR3 DNA follows: TGTGCCAGCAGTGAAGAGCTAGCGGGGGACAACCAAGAGACCCAGTACTTC. Residues: CASSEELAGDNQETQYF.

This clonotype was counted many times. The chain is built from TRBV6-1 and TRBJ2-7, with D unclear. V lost 6 bases, J lost 0 bases, and 9 bases lay in between. The CDR3 length is 13 residues. CDR1 and CDR2 from the germline V gene are MNHNS and SASEGT. CDR3 loop: CASREQSSYEQYF. As DNA, the CDR3 is TGTGCCAGCAGGGAACAGAGCTCCTACGAGCAGTACTTC.

This clonotype has a count of ten or more. The genes are TRBV12-3 or TRBV12-4 and TRBJ2-3, with TRBD2 identical over 7 bases. This CDR3 has 14 amino acids. The V and J ends lost 6 bases and 2 bases, in that order; junction bases with no gene match: 5. The CDR3 DNA reads TGTGCCAGCAGCCTGGGGGGGGACACAGATACGCAGTATTTT. This sequence encodes CASSLGGDTDTQYF.

This clonotype has just one count. V usage is TRBV30 and J usage is TRBJ1-2; D perhaps matches TRBD1 (6 bases). The CDR3 consists of 14 residues. Trimming left V 3 bases short and J 6 bases short, with 17 bases between. Germline CDR1 reads GTSNPN; CDR2 reads SVGIG (reference sequence). CDR3 coding DNA: TGTGCCTGGAGCGGGGTACAGGGCGAGAATGGCTACACCTTC. Its protein is CAWSGVQGENGYTF. Combining the CDR3 with reference TRBV30 and TRBJ1-2 gives the whole variable domain SQTIHQWPATLVQPVGSPLSLECTVEGTSNPNLYWYRQAAGRGLQLLFYSVGIGQISSEVPQNLSASRPQDRQFILSSKKLLLSDSGFYLCAWSGVQGENGYTFGSGTRLTVV.